This T cell receptor (beta chain) was sequenced for a study of shared clonotypes between healthy human individuals. Findings and limits, study-wide: Memory subsets generally showed lower estimated richness than naive subsets. Clonotype sharing across a few donors was observed for about 4.8% of naive CD4 clonotypes.

Profiling relied on immunoSEQ multiplex PCR, and the TCRdb table lists in-frame clones only, not all of them. The sample carries some 980,000 clones, around three quarters recorded once. Between the trimmed V and J ends, which lost 7 bases and 0 bases, there was a span of 12 bases. Germline assignment: CDR1 MNHEY and CDR2 SMNVEV (reference sequence). The CDR3 has 15 amino acids. Worth noting for this clone: The antigen is unknown.

The receptor was derived from a man between 18 and 29 years old in good health. Sequencing was carried out using memory CD4+ T cells sorted from blood. Noted subset: CD45RA-negative fraction. This rearrangement joins TRBV27 to TRBJ1-4, with a possible D match to TRBD1 (5 bases). The CDR3 spells CASKRGPATNEKLFF. The CDR3 bases are TGTGCCAGCAAGAGGGGTCCCGCAACTAATGAAAAACTGTTTTTT. Full variable domain (outside the CDR3, taken from reference TRBV27 and TRBJ1-4): EAQVTQNPRYLITVTGKKLTVTCSQNMNHEYMSWYRQDPGLGLRQIYYSMNVEVTDKGDVPEGYKVSRKEKRNFPLILESPSPNQTSLYFCASKRGPATNEKLFFGSGTQLSVL.